This T cell receptor beta chain is drawn from a study of blood T cells in healthy people across ages. This CDR3 has 16 residues. Looked up from germline, CDR1 is MNHNS and CDR2 is SASEGT. The ends were cut back, 2 bases at V and 1 base at J, with 13 bases in the middle. The use of a sample-barcoded 5' primer and a J-beta primer mix characterized a second PCR of about 7 to 12 cycles. Each of the cDNA molecules was tagged by a template-switch adaptor with 12 random nucleotides. TCRdb recomputed calls from the 5' RACE reads with MiXCR, one row per CDR3 protein. The data show 890,000 or so distinct CDR3 sequences, roughly 60% seen once.

The chain couples TRBV6-1 to TRBJ2-3; D remains unclear. This TCR came from a man under 40 in good health. The sample consisted of blood. The CDR3 DNA sequence: TGTGCCAGCAGTGAAACACGCCTCCCCGGCACAGATACGCAGTATTTT. Protein sequence: CASSETRLPGTDTQYF.